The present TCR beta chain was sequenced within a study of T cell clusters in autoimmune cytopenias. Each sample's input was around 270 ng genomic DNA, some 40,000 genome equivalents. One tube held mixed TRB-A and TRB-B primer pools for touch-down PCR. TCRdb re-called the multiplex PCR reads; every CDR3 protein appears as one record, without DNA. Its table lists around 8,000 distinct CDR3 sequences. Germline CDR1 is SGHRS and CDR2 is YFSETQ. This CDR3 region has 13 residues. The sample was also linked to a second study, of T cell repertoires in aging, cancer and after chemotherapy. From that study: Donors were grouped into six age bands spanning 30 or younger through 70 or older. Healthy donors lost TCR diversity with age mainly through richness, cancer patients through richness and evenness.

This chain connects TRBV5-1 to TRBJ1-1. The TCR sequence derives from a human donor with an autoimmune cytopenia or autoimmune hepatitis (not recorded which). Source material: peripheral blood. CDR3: CASSAAVNTEAFF.